This T cell receptor (beta chain) was retrieved from a study of regulatory T cells in long-lasting Graves disease. Study-wide results and limits: With some 2,700 shared public clonotypes, persistent patients exceeded new patients, who shared around 970.

Per germline, CDR1 SGHRS and CDR2 YFSETQ. The CDR3 consists of 15 residues. The V and J ends lost 4 bases and 6 bases respectively, with 19 bases between them. The sample's time point: persistent/refractory GD, antithyroid drugs over 5 years with positive TRAb. PBMCs were the source of the RNA used for TCR sequencing. This clonotype was found a few times. Its target is not known. For TCR beta, libraries came from iRepertoire HTBI primers and Arm-PCR of CDR3 regions. MiXCR, applied by TCRdb to the multiplex PCR reads, yields one record per CDR3 protein. The table lists about 420,000 distinct CDR3 sequences, less than 25% of them singletons.

The V call is TRBV5-1, the J call TRBJ1-2; possible D gene TRBD1, 5 bases. The sample consisted of peripheral blood mononuclear cells (PBMCs), taken when the disease was refractory, from a patient treated with antithyroid drugs. The clonotype comes from a female donor with Graves disease. The CDR3 region has the DNA TGCGCCAGCAGCCGGATCTTCTCAGGGTTTGATGGCTACACCTTC. Translation: CASSRIFSGFDGYTF. Drawing the rest from reference TRBV5-1 and TRBJ1-2, the complete variable domain is KAGVTQTPRYLIKTRGQQVTLSCSPISGHRSVSWYQQTPGQGLQFLFEYFSETQRNKGNFPGRFSGRQFSNSRSEMNVSTLELGDSALYLCASSRIFSGFDGYTFGSGTRLTVV.